This is a list of T cell receptor beta chains from one sample in a study of blood T cell repertoires in COVID-19. This table comes from immunoSEQ multiplex PCR, and its TCRdb copy is limited to in-frame clones, with some not included. The sample includes 200,000 or so clones, approximately 85% of them seen just once. Source material: peripheral blood. The receptors originated from a man in his sixties with acute or convalescent COVID-19. CDR3s include the opening cysteine and the closing phenylalanine or tryptophan. D genes are given only for firm matches. Rows give clone size only sometimes, using once, few, many, or a class for an expanded clone.

D gene	V gene	J gene	clone size	CDR3 DNA	CDR3 protein
TRBD2	TRBV5-4	TRBJ2-1	.	TGTGCCAGCAGCTTACAAAGACTAGCGGGACAATTGGGATACAATGAGCAGTTCTTC	CASSLQRLAGQLGYNEQFF
.	TRBV4-2	TRBJ2-1	.	TGTGCCAGCAGCCAAGGTCGCGGGATGTTTAATGAGCAGTTCTTC	CASSQGRGMFNEQFF
.	TRBV6-2/TRBV6-3	TRBJ1-4	.	TGTGCCAGCAGTGATCAGACAGGTGAAAAACTGTTTTTT	CASSDQTGEKLFF
TRBD1	TRBV5-1	TRBJ1-6	.	TGCGCCAGCAGCCGACAGGGAAATTCACCCCTCCACTTT	CASSRQGNSPLHF
TRBD1	TRBV28	TRBJ1-4	.	TGTGCCAGCAGTTGGGACAGGGATGAAAAACTGTTTTTT	CASSWDRDEKLFF
TRBD2	TRBV19	TRBJ2-7	.	TGTGCCAGTAGGGGCTTTGCGGGAGCGGATCACGAGCAGTACTTC	CASRGFAGADHEQYF
.	TRBV27	TRBJ1-5	.	TGTGCCAGCAGTTTTTCAGGGAAAGGGCCCCAGCATTTT	CASSFSGKGPQHF
.	TRBV3-1/TRBV3-2	TRBJ1-5	once	TGTGCCAGCAGCCAAGAGGGGGCGACTCAGCCCCAGCATTTT	CASSQEGATQPQHF
TRBD2	TRBV7-9	TRBJ2-3	.	TGTGCCAGCAGCGGGGGACTAGCGGCAGATACGCAGTATTTT	CASSGGLAADTQYF
.	TRBV7-9	TRBJ2-3	.	TGTGCCAGCAGCCCCCCACTGAGCTCCGATACGCAGTATTTT	CASSPPLSSDTQYF
TRBD1	TRBV3-1/TRBV3-2	TRBJ2-5	.	TGTGCCAGCAGCCAAGTCACAGGGGGCTTAGAGACCCAGTACTTC	CASSQVTGGLETQYF